This TCR beta chain stems from a study of blood T cell repertoires in COVID-19 (dated by TCRdb to the early 2020s). As for the study more broadly: Samples from collaborators originated in the United States, Italy and Spain and spanned both the acute and convalescent phases of COVID-19. The material from the prospective study consisted of cDNA or gDNA derived from T cells, B-cell-depleted T cells, or PBMCs. Subjects who had been exposed to COVID-19, were actively infected with it, or had recovered from it provided the deeply sampled blood TCRbeta repertoires that made up the dataset. A freely available public database, intended as a resource for researchers studying the immune response to SARS-CoV-2, is where the repertoires were released. Samples came from the ongoing ImmuneRACE study (first 160 participants) plus 1,254 subjects from 6 global collaborators. Sample metadata almost always included a de-identified subject ID, COVID-19 status, age in years and sex. Where HLA class I and class II types were available, the types were taken from metadata supplied by the sample provider, not from assay-based typing.

V is pruned by 0 bases and J by 5 bases, leaving 19 bases of the junction without a gene match. CDR1 and CDR2 (SGHRS, YFSETQ) derive from the germline V gene. Spanning cysteine to phenylalanine, the CDR3 consists of 19 amino acids. The read is trimmed to its CDR3 DNA, 57 bases read in frame from base 1. At one collaborating source in Seattle, patients were enrolled during active infection and were followed longitudinally through the course of disease. The collaborating institutions used their own protocols to collect whole blood in K2EDTA tubes. For TCRbeta analysis, collaborators shipped samples in one of three forms: frozen whole blood, isolated PBMCs, or DNA extracted from either of those sample types. As regards this clone: There is no known antigen for this receptor. No base-level quality is on record; no much larger clone is a single base apart.

Broader findings and caveats from the paper: Clinical and demographic metadata were provided uncurated, with the amount varying by source and participant.

The immunoSEQ Assay, a bias-controlled multiplex PCR, was used to amplify TCRbeta CDR3 regions from genomic DNA. For the original study's pipeline: Within the assay, amplification of reference gene primers was used to estimate how many nucleated cells each sample contained. To quantify the absolute abundance of each unique TCRbeta CDR3 rearrangement, sequence reads were collapsed and filtered. Productive Simpson clonality was computed per sample as the square root of Simpson's diversity index over productive rearrangements. Drawn from immuneACCESS, this table holds only the in-frame rearrangements with V and J called that TCRdb kept. Clones are partly lost; checked studies trace under half to an unresolved V gene and leave the rest unexplained. V and J calls plus clone size are reproduced from that table; the DNA served to infer D and trimming. Within this sample are 200,000 to 250,000 clones, with 83% of them counted one time only. Over 1% of the sample goes to the ten largest clones.

The sample taken for sequencing was peripheral blood. This sequence uses TRBV5-1 and TRBJ1-2; 7 central bases correspond to TRBD1. The sequence was obtained from a woman between 25 and 40 years old with COVID-19, enrolled during active disease. CDR3 reads: CASSLAGWSLRDSGYGYTF. DNA sequence: TGCGCCAGCAGCTTGGCGGGATGGAGTCTTAGGGACAGCGGGTATGGCTACACCTTC.